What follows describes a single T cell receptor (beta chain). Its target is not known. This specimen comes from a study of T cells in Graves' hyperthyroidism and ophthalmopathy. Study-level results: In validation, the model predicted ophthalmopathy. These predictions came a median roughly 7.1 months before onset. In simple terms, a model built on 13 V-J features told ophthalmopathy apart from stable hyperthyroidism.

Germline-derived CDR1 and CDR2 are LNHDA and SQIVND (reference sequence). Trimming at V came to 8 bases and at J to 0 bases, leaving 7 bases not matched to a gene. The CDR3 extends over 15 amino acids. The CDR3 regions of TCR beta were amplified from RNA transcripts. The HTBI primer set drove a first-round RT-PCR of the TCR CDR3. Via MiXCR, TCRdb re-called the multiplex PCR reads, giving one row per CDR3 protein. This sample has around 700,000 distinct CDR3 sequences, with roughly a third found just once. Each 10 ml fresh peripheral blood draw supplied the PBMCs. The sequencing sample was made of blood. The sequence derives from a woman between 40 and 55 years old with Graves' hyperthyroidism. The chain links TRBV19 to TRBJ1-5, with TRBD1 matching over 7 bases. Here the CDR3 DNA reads TGTGCCAGTGGACCCGGGACAGATAGCAATCAGCCCCAGCATTTT. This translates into CASGPGTDSNQPQHF.